Listed below are T cell receptor beta chains from one sample, sequenced in a study of Graves' ophthalmopathy and Graves' hyperthyroidism. TCRdb re-called the multiplex PCR reads through MiXCR, storing one row per CDR3 protein. Among hundreds of thousands of distinct CDR3 sequences listed, roughly 20% were seen once. The sequenced material came from peripheral blood. The receptors derive from a woman aged 18-30 years with stable Graves' hyperthyroidism. Some clones in this sample may be carry-over from other donors' samples. The CDR3 runs from the conserved cysteine through the conserved F or W. A D gene is named only where the DNA matches it firmly. Expanded clones are given a class, and other clones once, few, many or no size at all.

V: TRBV15
size: many
length: 13
J: TRBJ1-2
D: NA
DNA: TGTGCCACCAGCAGAGGTGAGGGAATCGGCTACACCTTC
CDR3: CATSRGEGIGYTF

V: TRBV7-8
size: once
length: 15
J: TRBJ2-7
D: NA
DNA: TGTGCCAGCAGCCCCTACCACAGGGTTTTTGACGAGCAGTACTTC
CDR3: CASSPYHRVFDEQYF

V: TRBV11-2
size: many
length: 15
J: TRBJ1-5
D: NA
DNA: TGTGCCAGCAGCTTAGAGGGAAACAGCAATCAGCCCCAGCATTTT
CDR3: CASSLEGNSNQPQHF

V: TRBV4-1
size: few
length: 14
J: TRBJ2-7
D: NA
DNA: TGCGCCAGCAGCCAAAACCCCGACACCTACGAGCAGTACTTC
CDR3: CASSQNPDTYEQYF

V: TRBV6-5
size: many
length: 16
J: TRBJ1-2
D: NA
DNA: TGTGCCAGCAGTTACTCGATTCTTTACACCTCGGAGGGCTACACCTTC
CDR3: CASSYSILYTSEGYTF

V: TRBV27
size: many
length: 14
J: TRBJ2-7
D: NA
DNA: TGTGCCAGCAGTTTAGATGTTGTTGCCGACGAGCAGTACTTC
CDR3: CASSLDVVADEQYF

V: TRBV4-2
size: many
length: 17
J: TRBJ1-1
D: NA
DNA: TGTGCCAGCAGCCAAGATTGGCAGGGGTCAAAGAACACTGAAGCTTTCTTT
CDR3: CASSQDWQGSKNTEAFF

V: TRBV11-1
size: NA
length: 17
J: TRBJ2-5
D: TRBD2
DNA: TGTGCCAGCAGCTTAAGGACTAGCGGGGGGGCCGCGGAGACCCAGTACTTC
CDR3: CASSLRTSGGAAETQYF

V: TRBV12-3/TRBV12-4
size: once
length: 12
J: TRBJ1-6
D: NA
DNA: TGTGCCAGCAGTTTCGGGCAGACACCCCTCCACTTT
CDR3: CASSFGQTPLHF

V: TRBV6-4
size: many
length: 13
J: TRBJ1-5
D: NA
DNA: TGTGCCAGCAGCGACACCATCAATCAGCCCCAGCATTTT
CDR3: CASSDTINQPQHF

V: TRBV12-3/TRBV12-4
size: many
length: 15
J: TRBJ1-5
D: NA
DNA: TGTGCCAGCAGTGGTGACCAGGGTCGGAATCAGCCCCAGCATTTT
CDR3: CASSGDQGRNQPQHF

V: TRBV6-2/TRBV6-3
size: many
length: 17
J: TRBJ2-5
D: TRBD2
DNA: TGTGCCAGCAGGGTAGCCCCTCGGGAGGGCCTCAGGGAGACCCAGTACTTC
CDR3: CASRVAPREGLRETQYF

V: TRBV19
size: many
length: 15
J: TRBJ1-5
D: NA
DNA: TGTGCCAGTAGTATCGGGTACAGCCAAAATCAGCCCCAGCATTTT
CDR3: CASSIGYSQNQPQHF

V: TRBV12-5
size: NA
length: 15
J: TRBJ2-5
D: TRBD2
DNA: TGTGCTAGTGCTCGACTAGCGGCAAACCAAGAGACCCAGTACTTC
CDR3: CASARLAANQETQYF

V: TRBV12-3/TRBV12-4
size: many
length: 12
J: TRBJ2-7
D: NA
DNA: TGTGCCAGCATAGGACAGAACTACGAGCAGTACTTC
CDR3: CASIGQNYEQYF

V: TRBV6-2/TRBV6-3
size: NA
length: 13
J: TRBJ2-2
D: TRBD2
DNA: TGTGCCAGCGTCCGGGGGGTAACCGGGGAGCTGTTTTTT
CDR3: CASVRGVTGELFF

V: TRBV7-3
size: many
length: 15
J: TRBJ2-6
D: NA
DNA: TGTGCCAGCAGTCACAGGGTGTCTGGGGCCAACGTCCTGACTTTC
CDR3: CASSHRVSGANVLTF

V: TRBV6-1
size: many
length: 15
J: TRBJ1-1
D: TRBD1
DNA: TGTGCCAGCAGAAAGACAGGGGGGGTGAACACTGAAGCTTTCTTT
CDR3: CASRKTGGVNTEAFF

V: TRBV28
size: many
length: 15
J: TRBJ1-5
D: NA
DNA: TGTGCCAGCAGTTACCTATGGACACCCGTTCAGCCCCAGCATTTT
CDR3: CASSYLWTPVQPQHF

V: TRBV5-1
size: NA
length: 15
J: TRBJ1-2
D: TRBD1
DNA: TGCGCCAGCAGCTCTACAGGGGGCGCAGATTATGGCTACACCTTC
CDR3: CASSSTGGADYGYTF

V: TRBV27
size: many
length: 13
J: TRBJ2-5
D: NA
DNA: TGTGCCAGCAGGGACGGGAAAAGGGAGACCCAGTACTTC
CDR3: CASRDGKRETQYF

V: TRBV6-2/TRBV6-3
size: many
length: 13
J: TRBJ1-5
D: NA
DNA: TGTGCCAGCAGTTACGGAGTTCTGCAGCCCCAGCATTTT
CDR3: CASSYGVLQPQHF

V: TRBV12-3/TRBV12-4
size: many
length: 16
J: TRBJ2-7
D: TRBD1
DNA: TGTGCCAGCAGAACCTCCGGGACAGGGGGCGCGGGGGAGCAGTACTTC
CDR3: CASRTSGTGGAGEQYF

V: TRBV7-2
size: many
length: 15
J: TRBJ2-5
D: NA
DNA: TGTGCCAGCAGCTCGACTAGACAGTACCAAGAGACCCAGTACTTC
CDR3: CASSSTRQYQETQYF

V: TRBV6-5
size: few
length: 17
J: TRBJ1-6
D: NA
DNA: TGTGCCAGCAGTTTTGTTGGGGGAGGGAACCCCAATTCACCCCTCCACTTT
CDR3: CASSFVGGGNPNSPLHF

V: TRBV28
size: NA
length: 12
J: TRBJ1-2
D: NA
DNA: TGTGCCAACAGTCAACGACAGAATGGCTACACCTTC
CDR3: CANSQRQNGYTF

V: TRBV5-1
size: many
length: 13
J: TRBJ2-7
D: NA
DNA: TGCGCCAGCAGCTTCGGCAGGGACTACGAGCAGTACTTC
CDR3: CASSFGRDYEQYF

V: TRBV7-3
size: many
length: 13
J: TRBJ1-1
D: TRBD1
DNA: TGTGCCAGCAGCACCCGGGACAGACTGGGAGCTTTCTTT
CDR3: CASSTRDRLGAFF

V: TRBV6-2/TRBV6-3
size: many
length: 14
J: TRBJ2-4
D: NA
DNA: TGTGCCAGCAGTTACTCGAGTGCAGGGAACATTCAGTACTTC
CDR3: CASSYSSAGNIQYF

V: TRBV7-2
size: many
length: 13
J: TRBJ1-1
D: NA
DNA: TGTGCCAGCAGCGACATTTTGAACACTGAAGCTTTCTTT
CDR3: CASSDILNTEAFF

V: TRBV3-1
size: NA
length: 16
J: TRBJ1-2
D: TRBD1
DNA: TGTGCCAGCAGCCTGGGGGGACAGGGGTTGGACTATGGCTACACCTTC
CDR3: CASSLGGQGLDYGYTF

V: TRBV6-1
size: many
length: 14
J: TRBJ2-7
D: NA
DNA: TGTGCCAGCAGTGCCACCGGTACAAGGAACGAGCAGTACTTC
CDR3: CASSATGTRNEQYF

V: TRBV10-3
size: NA
length: 15
J: TRBJ1-5
D: NA
DNA: TGTGCCATCAGGAAGGGGGGGGCGAGCAATCAGCCCCAGCATTTT
CDR3: CAIRKGGASNQPQHF

V: TRBV20-1
size: NA
length: 13
J: TRBJ1-1
D: NA
DNA: TGCAGTGCTAGGGAGGGGAGGGACACTGAAGCTTTCTTT
CDR3: CSAREGRDTEAFF

V: TRBV14
size: few
length: 12
J: TRBJ1-6
D: NA
DNA: TGTGCCAGCAGCCAAGGCTTTTCACCCCTCCACTTT
CDR3: CASSQGFSPLHF

V: TRBV6-5
size: many
length: 16
J: TRBJ1-1
D: NA
DNA: TGTGCCAGCAGTTACGGAATTGGGGACGGGGGCACTGAAGCTTTCTTT
CDR3: CASSYGIGDGGTEAFF

V: TRBV6-5
size: many
length: 15
J: TRBJ1-1
D: TRBD1
DNA: TGTGCCAGCAGTTACCGGGGACAGGCGAACACTGAAGCTTTCTTT
CDR3: CASSYRGQANTEAFF

V: TRBV20-1
size: many
length: 15
J: TRBJ2-5
D: TRBD2
DNA: TGCAGTGCCCTAGGGACTAGCGGGGGCCCGGGGACCCAGTACTTC
CDR3: CSALGTSGGPGTQYF

V: TRBV12-3/TRBV12-4
size: few
length: 13
J: TRBJ1-3
D: NA
DNA: TGTGCCAGCAGTTTACTGCAGGTTGGAACCATATATTTT
CDR3: CASSLLQVGTIYF

V: TRBV5-1
size: few
length: 17
J: TRBJ2-3
D: NA
DNA: TGCGCCAGCAGCGGCCTGTGGGGGCAGGGAATCGCAGATACGCAGTATTTT
CDR3: CASSGLWGQGIADTQYF

V: TRBV5-1
size: NA
length: 14
J: TRBJ2-3
D: TRBD1
DNA: TGCGCCAGCAACGATCGACAGGGGACAGATACGCAGTATTTT
CDR3: CASNDRQGTDTQYF

V: TRBV29-1
size: many
length: 14
J: TRBJ2-7
D: TRBD2
DNA: TGCAGCGTTGTCGAAGGAGCGGGACCCTACGAGCAGTACTTC
CDR3: CSVVEGAGPYEQYF

V: TRBV29-1
size: many
length: 14
J: TRBJ2-2
D: NA
DNA: TGCAGCGTTGCGGAGGGGGCAGGCACCGGGGAGCTGTTTTTT
CDR3: CSVAEGAGTGELFF

V: TRBV14
size: many
length: 15
J: TRBJ1-1
D: NA
DNA: TGTGCCAGCAGCCCCCACGGACGGACGAACACTGAAGCTTTCTTT
CDR3: CASSPHGRTNTEAFF

V: TRBV2
size: NA
length: 14
J: TRBJ1-2
D: NA
DNA: TGTGCCAGCAGTGAGTCAACTGTAAATATAGGCTACACCTTC
CDR3: CASSESTVNIGYTF

V: TRBV6-1
size: many
length: 16
J: TRBJ1-5
D: NA
DNA: TGTGCCAGCAGGGACATGATGGACAGCACCAATCAGCCCCAGCATTTT
CDR3: CASRDMMDSTNQPQHF

V: TRBV29-1
size: NA
length: 14
J: TRBJ2-2
D: TRBD2
DNA: TGCAGCGTGACTAGCGGGAGTGATACCGGGGAGCTGTTTTTT
CDR3: CSVTSGSDTGELFF

V: TRBV6-2/TRBV6-3
size: many
length: 15
J: TRBJ2-7
D: TRBD1
DNA: TGTGCCAGCAGTTACTCGTGGACAGGGTACTACGAGCAGTACTTC
CDR3: CASSYSWTGYYEQYF

V: TRBV28
size: many
length: 13
J: TRBJ2-7
D: TRBD2
DNA: TGTGCCAGCAGTATAACCGGGACTAGTTCGCAGTACTTC
CDR3: CASSITGTSSQYF

V: TRBV20-1
size: many
length: 15
J: TRBJ1-5
D: NA
DNA: TGCAGTGCTAGAGATTTTGCAGGGTCAAATCAGCCCCAGCATTTT
CDR3: CSARDFAGSNQPQHF

V: TRBV5-1
size: many
length: 15
J: TRBJ1-5
D: NA
DNA: TGCGCCAGCAGCTTGGGGGGGACTGCCAATCAGCCCCAGCATTTT
CDR3: CASSLGGTANQPQHF

V: TRBV20-1
size: NA
length: 14
J: TRBJ2-2
D: NA
DNA: TGCAGTGCTACCCCCGGGGCTAACACCGGGGAGCTGTTTTTT
CDR3: CSATPGANTGELFF

V: TRBV29-1
size: many
length: 16
J: TRBJ2-7
D: TRBD1
DNA: TGCAGCGTGGGAGGCAGGGGGCTGAGAGGGTCCTACGAGCAGTACTTC
CDR3: CSVGGRGLRGSYEQYF

V: TRBV20-1
size: many
length: 14
J: TRBJ1-3
D: TRBD1
DNA: TGCAGTGCTTCAGACAGGGGGACGGGAAACACCATATATTTT
CDR3: CSASDRGTGNTIYF

V: TRBV6-5
size: NA
length: 10
J: TRBJ2-7
D: NA
DNA: TGTGCCAGCGGTTTGGGGTGGCAGTACTTC
CDR3: CASGLGWQYF